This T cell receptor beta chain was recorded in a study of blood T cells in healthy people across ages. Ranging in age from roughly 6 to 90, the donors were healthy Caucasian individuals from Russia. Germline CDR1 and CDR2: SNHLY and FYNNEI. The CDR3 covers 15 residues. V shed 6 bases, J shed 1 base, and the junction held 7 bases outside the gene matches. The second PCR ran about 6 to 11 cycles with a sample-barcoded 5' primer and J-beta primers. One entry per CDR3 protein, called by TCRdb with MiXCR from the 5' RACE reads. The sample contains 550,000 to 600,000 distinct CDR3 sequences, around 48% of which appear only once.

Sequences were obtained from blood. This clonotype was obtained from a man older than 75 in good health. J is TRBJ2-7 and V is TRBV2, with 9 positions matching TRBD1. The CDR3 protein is CASRLSDRGSYEQYF. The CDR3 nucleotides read TGTGCCAGCAGGCTCAGCGACAGGGGGTCCTACGAGCAGTACTTC.